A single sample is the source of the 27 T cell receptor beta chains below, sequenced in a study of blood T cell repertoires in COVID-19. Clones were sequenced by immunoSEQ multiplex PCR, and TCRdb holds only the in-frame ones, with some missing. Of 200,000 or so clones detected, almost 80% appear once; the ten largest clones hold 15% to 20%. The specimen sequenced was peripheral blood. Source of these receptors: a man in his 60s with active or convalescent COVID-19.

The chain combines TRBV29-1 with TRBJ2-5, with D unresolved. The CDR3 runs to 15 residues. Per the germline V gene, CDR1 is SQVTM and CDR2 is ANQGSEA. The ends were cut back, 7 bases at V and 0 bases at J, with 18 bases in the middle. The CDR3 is CSAHLPAEYQETQYF. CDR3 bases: TGCAGCGCCCATCTGCCGGCGGAGTACCAAGAGACCCAGTACTTC.

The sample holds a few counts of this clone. DNA of the CDR3: TGTGCCAGCAGCTGGACAGGGGGAACGGCTGAAGCTTTCTTT. Protein: CASSWTGGTAEAFF. J is TRBJ1-1 and V is TRBV11-2, with 10 bases lining up with TRBD1. The CDR3 extends over 14 amino acids. Germline V gene sequence: CDR1 SGHAT, CDR2 FQNNGV. Trimming took 4 bases from V and 6 from J; bases not matched to a gene: 5.

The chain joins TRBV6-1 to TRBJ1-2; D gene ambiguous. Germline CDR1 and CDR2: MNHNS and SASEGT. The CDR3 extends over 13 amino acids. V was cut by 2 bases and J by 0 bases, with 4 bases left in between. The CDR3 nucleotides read TGTGCCAGCAGTGAATCTACTAACTATGGCTACACCTTC. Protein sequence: CASSESTNYGYTF.

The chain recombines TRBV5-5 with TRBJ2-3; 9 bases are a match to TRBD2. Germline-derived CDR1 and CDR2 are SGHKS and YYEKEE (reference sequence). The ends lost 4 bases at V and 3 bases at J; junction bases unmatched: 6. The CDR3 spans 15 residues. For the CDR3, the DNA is TGTGCCAGCAGCCAACTAGCGGGTCTAACAGATACGCAGTATTTT. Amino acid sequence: CASSQLAGLTDTQYF.

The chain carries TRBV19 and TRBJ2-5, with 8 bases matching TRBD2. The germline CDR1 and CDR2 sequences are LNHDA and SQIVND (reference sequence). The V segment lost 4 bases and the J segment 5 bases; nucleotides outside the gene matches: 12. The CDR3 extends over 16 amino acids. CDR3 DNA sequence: TGTGCCAGTAGTACCCAAGGGGCTAGCGGGCGGGAGACCCAGTACTTC. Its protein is CASSTQGASGRETQYF.

The CDR3 protein is CATGRSRAYNEQFF. DNA for the CDR3: TGTGCCACCGGTCGGTCCAGGGCCTACAATGAGCAGTTCTTC. The chain employs TRBV24-1 and TRBJ2-1; tentatively, D is TRBD1 (5 bases). V was trimmed by 9 bases and J by 2 bases, leaving 13 bases between them. The CDR3 spans 14 residues. Germline assignment: CDR1 KGHDR and CDR2 SFDVKD.

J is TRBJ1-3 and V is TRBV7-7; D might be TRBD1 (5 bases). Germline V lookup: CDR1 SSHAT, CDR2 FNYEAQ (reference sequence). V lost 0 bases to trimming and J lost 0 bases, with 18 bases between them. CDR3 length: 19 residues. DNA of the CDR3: TGTGCCAGCAGCTTAGCCCCCTACTCAGACAGATACTCTGGAAACACCATATATTTT. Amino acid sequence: CASSLAPYSDRYSGNTIYF.

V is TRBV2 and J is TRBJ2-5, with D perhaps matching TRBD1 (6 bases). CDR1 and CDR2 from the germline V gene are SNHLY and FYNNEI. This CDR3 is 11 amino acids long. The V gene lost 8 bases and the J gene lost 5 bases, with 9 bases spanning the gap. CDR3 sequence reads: CASGGGETQYF. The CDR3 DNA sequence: TGTGCCAGCGGGGGCGGGGAGACCCAGTACTTC.

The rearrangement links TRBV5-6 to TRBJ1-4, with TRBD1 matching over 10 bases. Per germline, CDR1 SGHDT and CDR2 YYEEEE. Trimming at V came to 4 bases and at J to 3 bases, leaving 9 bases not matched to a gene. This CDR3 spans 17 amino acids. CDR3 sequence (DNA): TGTGCCAGCAGCCTTCGTCTGACAGGGGGCCCTAATGAAAAACTGTTTTTT. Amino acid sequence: CASSLRLTGGPNEKLFF. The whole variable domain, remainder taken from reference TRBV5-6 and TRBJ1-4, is DAGVTQSPTHLIKTRGQQVTLRCSPKSGHDTVSWYQQALGQGPQFIFQYYEEEERQRGNFPDRFSGHQFPNYSSELNVNALLLGDSALYLCASSLRLTGGPNEKLFFGSGTQLSVL.

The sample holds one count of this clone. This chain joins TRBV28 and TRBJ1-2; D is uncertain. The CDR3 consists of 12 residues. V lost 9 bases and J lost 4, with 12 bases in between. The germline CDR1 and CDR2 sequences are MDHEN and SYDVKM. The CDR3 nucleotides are TGTGCCAGTGGTGGGCCGCCCTATGGCTACACCTTC. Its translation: CASGGPPYGYTF.

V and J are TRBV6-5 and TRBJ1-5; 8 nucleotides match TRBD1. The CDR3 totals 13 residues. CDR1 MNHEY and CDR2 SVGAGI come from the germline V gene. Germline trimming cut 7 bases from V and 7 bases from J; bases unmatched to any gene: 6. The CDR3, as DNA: TGTGCCAGCAATATTGACAGGGGACAGCCCCAGCATTTT. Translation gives CASNIDRGQPQHF.

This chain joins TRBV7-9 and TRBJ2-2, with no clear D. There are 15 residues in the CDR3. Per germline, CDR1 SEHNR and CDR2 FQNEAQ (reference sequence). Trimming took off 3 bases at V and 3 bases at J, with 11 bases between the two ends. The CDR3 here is CASSFPFGYTGELFF. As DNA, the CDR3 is TGTGCCAGCAGCTTCCCATTCGGTTACACCGGGGAGCTGTTTTTT.

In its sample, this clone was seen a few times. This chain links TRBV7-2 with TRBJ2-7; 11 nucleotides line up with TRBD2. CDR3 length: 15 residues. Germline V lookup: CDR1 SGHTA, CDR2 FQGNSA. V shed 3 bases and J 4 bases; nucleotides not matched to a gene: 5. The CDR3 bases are TGTGCCAGCAGCTTCACTAGCGGGAGTAGGTACGAGCAGTACTTC. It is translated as CASSFTSGSRYEQYF.

The CDR3 is CASQGGAYEQYF. The CDR3 coding sequence is TGTGCCTCCCAGGGGGGAGCCTACGAGCAGTACTTC. This chain joins TRBV18 and TRBJ2-7; TRBD1 might be the D (7 bases). The CDR3 loop spans 12 amino acids. Trimming took 11 bases from V and 2 from J, leaving 13 bases between them. CDR1 KGHSH and CDR2 LQKENI come from the germline V gene. Variable domain in full (rest from reference TRBV18 and TRBJ2-7): NAGVMQNPRHLVRRRGQEARLRCSPMKGHSHVYWYRQLPEEGLKFMVYLQKENIIDESGMPKERFSAEFPKEGPSILRIQQVVRGDSAAYFCASQGGAYEQYFGPGTRLTVT.

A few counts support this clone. CDR3 in amino acids: CSASTLAGTQETQYF. In DNA, the CDR3 is TGCAGTGCTAGTACCCTAGCGGGAACCCAAGAGACCCAGTACTTC. The chain carries TRBV20-1 and TRBJ2-5; TRBD2 matches at 9 bases. CDR3 length: 15 amino acids. Germline CDR1 and CDR2: DFQATT and SNEGSKA (reference sequence). The V gene end was trimmed by 3 bases and the J gene end by 1 base; junction bases not matched to a gene: 6.

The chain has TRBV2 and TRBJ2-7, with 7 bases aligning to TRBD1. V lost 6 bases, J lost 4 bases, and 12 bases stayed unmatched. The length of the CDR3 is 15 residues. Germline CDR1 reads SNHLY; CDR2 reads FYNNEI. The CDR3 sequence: CASSLEGGTKYEQYF. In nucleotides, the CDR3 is TGTGCCAGCAGCCTTGAAGGGGGCACGAAATACGAGCAGTACTTC.

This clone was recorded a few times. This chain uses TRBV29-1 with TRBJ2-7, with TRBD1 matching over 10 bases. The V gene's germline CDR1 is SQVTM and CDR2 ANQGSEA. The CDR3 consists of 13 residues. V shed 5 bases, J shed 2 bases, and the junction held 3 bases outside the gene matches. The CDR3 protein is CSVTGTGAYEQYF. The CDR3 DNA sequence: TGCAGCGTTACCGGGACAGGGGCCTACGAGCAGTACTTC.

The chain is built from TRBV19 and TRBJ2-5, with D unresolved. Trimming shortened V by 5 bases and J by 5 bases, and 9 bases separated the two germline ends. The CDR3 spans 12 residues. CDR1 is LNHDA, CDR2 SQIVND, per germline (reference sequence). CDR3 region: CASSPSSETQYF. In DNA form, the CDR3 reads TGTGCCAGTAGTCCAAGTAGCGAGACCCAGTACTTC. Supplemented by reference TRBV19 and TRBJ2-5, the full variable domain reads DGGITQSPKYLFRKEGQNVTLSCEQNLNHDAMYWYRQDPGQGLRLIYYSQIVNDFQKGDIAEGYSVSREKKESFPLTVTSAQKNPTAFYLCASSPSSETQYFGPGTRLLVL.

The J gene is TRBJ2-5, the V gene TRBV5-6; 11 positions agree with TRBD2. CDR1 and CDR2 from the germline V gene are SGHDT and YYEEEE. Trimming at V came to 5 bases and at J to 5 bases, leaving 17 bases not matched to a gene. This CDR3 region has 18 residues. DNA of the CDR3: TGTGCCAGCAGTTCCCTCTTTAGCGGGAGGGCCGGAAGGGAGACCCAGTACTTC. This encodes CASSSLFSGRAGRETQYF. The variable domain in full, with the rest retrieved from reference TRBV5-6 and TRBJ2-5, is DAGVTQSPTHLIKTRGQQVTLRCSPKSGHDTVSWYQQALGQGPQFIFQYYEEEERQRGNFPDRFSGHQFPNYSSELNVNALLLGDSALYLCASSSLFSGRAGRETQYFGPGTRLLVL.

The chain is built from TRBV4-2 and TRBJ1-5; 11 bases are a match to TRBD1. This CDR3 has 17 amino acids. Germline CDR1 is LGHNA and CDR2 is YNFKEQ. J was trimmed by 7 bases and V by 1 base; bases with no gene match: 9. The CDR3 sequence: CASSQALGQGAIQPQHF. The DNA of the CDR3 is TGTGCCAGCAGCCAAGCCCTAGGACAGGGGGCGATACAGCCCCAGCATTTT.

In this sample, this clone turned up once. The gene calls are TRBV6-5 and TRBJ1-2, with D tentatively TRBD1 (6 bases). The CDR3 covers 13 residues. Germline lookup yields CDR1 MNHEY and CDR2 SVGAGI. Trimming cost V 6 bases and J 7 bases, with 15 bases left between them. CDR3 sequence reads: CASSAGRGGGYTF. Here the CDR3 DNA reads TGTGCCAGCAGCGCCGGGAGGGGGGGTGGCTACACCTTC.

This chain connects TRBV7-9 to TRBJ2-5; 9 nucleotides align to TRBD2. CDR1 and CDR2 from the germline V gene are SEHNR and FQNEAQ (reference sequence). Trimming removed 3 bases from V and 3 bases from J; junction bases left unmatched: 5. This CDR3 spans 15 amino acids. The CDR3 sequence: CASSFRLADKETQYF. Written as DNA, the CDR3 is TGTGCCAGCAGCTTCCGACTAGCGGATAAAGAGACCCAGTACTTC.

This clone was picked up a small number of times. Here the CDR3 DNA reads TGTGCCAGCAGCCGGGAGCTAGCAATTAGCACAGATACGCAGTATTTT. This encodes CASSRELAISTDTQYF. The chain couples TRBV7-9 to TRBJ2-3, with a tentative D call TRBD2 (6 bases). Per the germline V gene, CDR1 is SEHNR and CDR2 is FQNEAQ (reference sequence). V lost 5 bases, J lost 0 bases, and 15 bases lay in between. This CDR3 has 16 residues.

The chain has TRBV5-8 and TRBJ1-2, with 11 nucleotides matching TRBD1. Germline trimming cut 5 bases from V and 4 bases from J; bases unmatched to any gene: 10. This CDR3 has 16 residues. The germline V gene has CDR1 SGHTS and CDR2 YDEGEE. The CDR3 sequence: CASSQDRGRRSYGYTF. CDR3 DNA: TGTGCCAGCAGTCAGGACAGGGGGCGCAGGAGCTATGGCTACACCTTC. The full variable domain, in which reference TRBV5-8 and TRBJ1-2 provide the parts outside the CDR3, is EAGVTQSPTHLIKTRGQQATLRCSPISGHTSVYWYQQALGLGLQFLLWYDEGEERNRGNFPPRFSGRQFPNYSSELNVNALELEDSALYLCASSQDRGRRSYGYTFGSGTRLTVV.

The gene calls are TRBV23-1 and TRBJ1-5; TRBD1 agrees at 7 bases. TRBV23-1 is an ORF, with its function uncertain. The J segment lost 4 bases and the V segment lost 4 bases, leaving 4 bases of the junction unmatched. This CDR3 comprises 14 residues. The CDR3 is CASSLDRENQPQHF. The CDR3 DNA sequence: TGCGCCAGCAGTCTCGACAGGGAGAATCAGCCCCAGCATTTT.

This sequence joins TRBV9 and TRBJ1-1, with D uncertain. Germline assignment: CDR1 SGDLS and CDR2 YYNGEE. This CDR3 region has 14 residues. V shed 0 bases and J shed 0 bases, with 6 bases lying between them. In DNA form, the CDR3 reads TGTGCCAGCAGCGTAGGGCAGTTGAACACTGAAGCTTTCTTT. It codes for CASSVGQLNTEAFF.

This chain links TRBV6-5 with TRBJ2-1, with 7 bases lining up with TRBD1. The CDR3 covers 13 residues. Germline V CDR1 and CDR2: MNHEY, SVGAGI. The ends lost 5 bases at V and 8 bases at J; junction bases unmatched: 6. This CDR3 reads CASSLFRGYEQFF. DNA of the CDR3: TGTGCCAGCAGTCTCTTCAGGGGGTATGAGCAGTTCTTC.